The clone carrying this T cell receptor (beta chain) was recorded many times. Its matching antigen is unknown. The DNA is omitted, as the CDR3 cannot be located on it reliably, and the CDR3 follows TCRdb's listing. This sample was taken from a study of molecular identifiers for immune sequencing clone quantification. Study context: Four of five RNA aliquots from around 18,000 or 91,000 naive CD8 T cells were sequenced. Broader study findings: Because of identical TCR molecules sharing a barcode, sizes of highly expanded clones could be underestimated.

The CDR3 is 19 residues long, counting both termini. Naive CD8 T cells, phenotype CD8+CD4-CCR7+CD45RA+, were sorted. TCRdb independently ran MiXCR on the PCR reads; one entry per CDR3 protein. This repertoire shows under 650,000 distinct CDR3 sequences, nearly 20% found once; its top ten account for roughly 0.9%. The sample taken for sequencing was naive CD8+ T cells from blood, with Jurkat cell RNA spiked in. Subset defined: FACS-sorted CD8+CD4-CCR7+CD45RA+ naive T cells. This clonotype was obtained from a human donor in good health. Some libraries in this study had Jurkat cell RNA spiked in. This chain connects TRBV7-5 to TRBJ1-2; the table names TRBD1, a call not compared with the DNA. TRBV7-5 is recorded as a pseudogene. CDR3 residues: CISVPEARRLWQGVFGYTF.